The 12 T cell receptor beta chains reported below all come from one sample, sequenced in a study of human T cells and chemical hapten exposure. TCRdb re-analysed the 5' RACE reads in MiXCR, keeping a single row per CDR3 protein. Among some 150,000 distinct CDR3 sequences listed, 4.1% were seen once. From whole blood left unfractionated, total RNA was extracted. These receptors were obtained from a female donor in good health.

At least ten counts were recorded for this clonotype. V usage is TRBV18 and J usage is TRBJ2-3; no clear D gene. Germline values: CDR1 KGHSH, CDR2 LQKENI. V was cut by 0 bases and J by 5 bases, with 18 bases left in between. The CDR3 runs to 17 residues. The CDR3 bases are TGTGCCAGCTCACCACCTGGCGGATTGGTCCAAATAGATACGCAGTATTTT. Translated: CASSPPGGLVQIDTQYF.

In this sample, this clonotype turned up many times. The chain couples TRBV7-3 to TRBJ2-3; 8 bases are shared with TRBD2. The CDR3 sequence is 14 residues long. CDR1 and CDR2 from the germline V gene are SGHTA and FQGTGA. V was clipped by 6 bases and J by 6 bases; unmatched bases: 8. DNA for the CDR3: TGTGCCAGCAGGGGAGCGGGGGATGGGGATACGCAGTATTTT. This sequence encodes CASRGAGDGDTQYF.

The chain recombines TRBV21-1 with TRBJ2-6. TRBV21-1 counts as a pseudogene. This CDR3 region has 13 residues. The DNA of the CDR3 is TGTGCCAGCAGCAAGGTGGGGGCCAACGTCCTGACTTTC. This gives the protein CASSKVGANVLTF.

Ten or more counts support this clonotype. The chain carries TRBV27 and TRBJ2-5; 7 bases align to TRBD2. The germline CDR1 and CDR2 sequences are MNHEY and SMNVEV (reference sequence). The CDR3 is made up of 15 amino acids. J was trimmed by 2 bases and V by 5 bases; bases with no gene match: 8. The CDR3 protein is CASSPTSGIQETQYF. In nucleotides, the CDR3 is TGTGCCAGCAGTCCAACAAGCGGGATACAAGAGACCCAGTACTTC.

This clonotype occurred many times. The V gene is TRBV10-3, the J gene TRBJ2-7, with 10 bases aligning to TRBD2. Germline CDR1 and CDR2: ENHRY and SYGVKD. V trimming: 4 bases; J trimming: 3 bases; junction bases outside the gene matches: 0. There are 13 residues in the CDR3. The CDR3 bases are TGTGCCATCAGTGCTAGCGGGGGCTACGAGCAGTACTTC. Residues: CAISASGGYEQYF.

This clonotype was picked up many times. This chain connects TRBV20-1 to TRBJ2-7, with 14 nucleotides matching TRBD2. The ends lost 4 bases at V and 4 bases at J; junction bases unmatched: 9. The CDR3 is made up of 16 amino acids. CDR1 is DFQATT and CDR2 is SNEGSKA in the germline V gene (reference sequence). CDR3 in amino acids: CSANMGLAGVLYEQYF. The CDR3 nucleotides are TGCAGTGCTAACATGGGACTAGCGGGGGTCTTATACGAGCAGTACTTC.

The sample holds a few counts of this clonotype. The gene calls are TRBV5-1 and TRBJ2-1, with 9 bases identical to TRBD2. CDR3 length: 16 amino acids. V was clipped by 1 base and J by 1 base; unmatched bases: 3. Germline V gene sequence: CDR1 SGHRS, CDR2 YFSETQ. The CDR3: CASSLRAGGSYNEQFF. As DNA, the CDR3 is TGCGCCAGCAGCTTGAGGGCGGGGGGGTCCTACAATGAGCAGTTCTTC.

With regard to this clonotype: A read error may be the cause here, since a much bigger clone is one base away. V usage is TRBV5-6 and J usage is TRBJ2-1, with a tentative D call TRBD2 (5 bases). Per the germline V gene, CDR1 is SGHDT and CDR2 is YYEEEE. The CDR3 consists of 16 residues. Trimming stripped 2 bases from V and 5 bases from J, with 17 bases between. CDR3 loop: CASSFVVRAADNEQFF. CDR3 nucleotides: TGTGCCAGCAGCTTCGTGGTTCGAGCGGCGGACAATGAGCAGTTCTTC. Complete variable domain (other parts from reference TRBV5-6 and TRBJ2-1): DAGVTQSPTHLIKTRGQQVTLRCSPKSGHDTVSWYQQALGQGPQFIFQYYEEEERQRGNFPDRFSGHQFPNYSSELNVNALLLGDSALYLCASSFVVRAADNEQFFGPGTRLTVL.

This clonotype has a count of ten or more. This chain links TRBV5-1 with TRBJ1-1; 11 nucleotides match TRBD1. Per germline, CDR1 SGHRS and CDR2 YFSETQ. J gave up 5 bases and V 4 bases, and 10 bases lay outside the gene matches. The length of the CDR3 is 16 residues. CDR3 sequence (DNA): TGCGCCAGCAGCACTGGACAGGGGGCTGGGGGGACTGAAGCTTTCTTT. It encodes CASSTGQGAGGTEAFF.

This clonotype was recorded at least ten times. CDR3 DNA: TGCAGTGCTCCGAGACAGGTCAATGAGCAGTTCTTC. Translating it yields CSAPRQVNEQFF. V usage is TRBV20-1 and J usage is TRBJ2-1, with D perhaps matching TRBD1 (6 bases). In germline, CDR1 is DFQATT, CDR2 SNEGSKA (reference sequence). V lost 5 bases to trimming and J lost 6 bases, with 11 bases between them. This CDR3 is built from 12 residues.

This clonotype was observed many times. V gene TRBV18 combines with J gene TRBJ1-2; D possibly corresponds to TRBD1 (6 bases). The CDR3 runs 14 residues. The germline V gene encodes CDR1 KGHSH and CDR2 LQKENI. V was clipped by 2 bases and J by 2 bases, with 9 bases between them. The CDR3 sequence is CASSPGTPNYGYTF. The CDR3 nucleotides are TGTGCCAGCTCACCAGGGACACCCAACTATGGCTACACCTTC. The variable domain in full, completed from reference TRBV18 and TRBJ1-2, reads NAGVMQNPRHLVRRRGQEARLRCSPMKGHSHVYWYRQLPEEGLKFMVYLQKENIIDESGMPKERFSAEFPKEGPSILRIQQVVRGDSAAYFCASSPGTPNYGYTFGSGTRLTVV.

The sample holds many counts of this clonotype. This chain joins TRBV5-1 and TRBJ1-6; tentative D call: TRBD1 (5 bases). CDR1 SGHRS and CDR2 YFSETQ come from the germline V gene. V was trimmed by 0 bases and J by 8 bases, leaving 12 bases between them. The CDR3 runs to 15 residues. CDR3 loop: CASSLVPGSDSPLHF. The CDR3 coding sequence is TGCGCCAGCAGCTTGGTCCCAGGGTCGGATTCACCCCTCCACTTT.